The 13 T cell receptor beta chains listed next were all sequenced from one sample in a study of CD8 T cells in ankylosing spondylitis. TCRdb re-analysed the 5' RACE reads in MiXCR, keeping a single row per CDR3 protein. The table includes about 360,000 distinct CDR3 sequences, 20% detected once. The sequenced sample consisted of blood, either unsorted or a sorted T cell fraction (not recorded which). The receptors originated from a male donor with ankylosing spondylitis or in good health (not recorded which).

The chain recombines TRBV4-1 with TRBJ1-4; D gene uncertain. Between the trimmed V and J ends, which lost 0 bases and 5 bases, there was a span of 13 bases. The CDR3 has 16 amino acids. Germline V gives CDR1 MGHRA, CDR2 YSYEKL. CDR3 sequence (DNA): TGCGCCAGCAGCCAAGAGCGGTGGGATTTGAATGAAAAACTGTTTTTT. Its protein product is CASSQERWDLNEKLFF.

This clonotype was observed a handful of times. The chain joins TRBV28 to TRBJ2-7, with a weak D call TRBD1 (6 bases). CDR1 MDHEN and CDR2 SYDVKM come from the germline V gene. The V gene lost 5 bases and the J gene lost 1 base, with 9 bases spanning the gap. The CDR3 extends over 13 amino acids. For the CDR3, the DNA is TGTGCCAGCAGTACCGGACAGTCCTACGAGCAGTACTTC. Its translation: CASSTGQSYEQYF.

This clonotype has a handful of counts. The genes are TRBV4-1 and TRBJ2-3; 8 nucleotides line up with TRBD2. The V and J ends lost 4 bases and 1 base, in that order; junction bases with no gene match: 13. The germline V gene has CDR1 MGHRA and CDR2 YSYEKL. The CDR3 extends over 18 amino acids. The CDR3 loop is CASSLTNLGGAGTDTQYF. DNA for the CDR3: TGCGCCAGCAGCCTAACCAACCTCGGGGGGGCCGGCACAGATACGCAGTATTTT.

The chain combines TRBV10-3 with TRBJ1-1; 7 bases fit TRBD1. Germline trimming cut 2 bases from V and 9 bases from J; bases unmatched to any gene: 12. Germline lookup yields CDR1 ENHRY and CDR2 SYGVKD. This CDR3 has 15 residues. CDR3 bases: TGTGCCATCAGTGAGGGTTTGACAGGGCGTGATAAAGCTTTCTTT. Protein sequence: CAISEGLTGRDKAFF.

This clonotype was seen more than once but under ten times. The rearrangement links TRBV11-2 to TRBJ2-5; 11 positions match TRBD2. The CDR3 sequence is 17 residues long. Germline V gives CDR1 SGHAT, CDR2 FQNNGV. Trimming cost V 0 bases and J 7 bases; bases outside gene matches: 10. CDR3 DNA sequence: TGTGCCAGCAGCTTAGATCAACTAGCGGGGGACCCGGGGACCCAGTACTTC. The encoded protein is CASSLDQLAGDPGTQYF.

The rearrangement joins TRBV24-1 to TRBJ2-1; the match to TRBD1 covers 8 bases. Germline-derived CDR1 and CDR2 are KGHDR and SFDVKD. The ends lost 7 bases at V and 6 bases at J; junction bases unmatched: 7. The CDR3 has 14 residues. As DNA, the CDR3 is TGTGCCACCAGCTGGGGACAGGCCATCAATGAGCAGTTCTTC. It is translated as CATSWGQAINEQFF.

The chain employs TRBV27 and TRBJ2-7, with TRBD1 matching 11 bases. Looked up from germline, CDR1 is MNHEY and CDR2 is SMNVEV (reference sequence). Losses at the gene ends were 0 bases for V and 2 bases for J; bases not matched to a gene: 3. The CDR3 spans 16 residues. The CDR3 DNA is TGTGCCAGCAGTTTATCGGGACAGGGGGTTCCCTACGAGCAGTACTTC. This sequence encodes CASSLSGQGVPYEQYF.

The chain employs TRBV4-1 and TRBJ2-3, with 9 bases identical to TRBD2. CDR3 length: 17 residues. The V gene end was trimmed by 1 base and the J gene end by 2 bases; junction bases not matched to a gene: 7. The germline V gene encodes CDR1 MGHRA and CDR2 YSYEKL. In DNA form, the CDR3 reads TGCGCCAGCAGCCAAGGGCTAGCGGGGACTTACACAGATACGCAGTATTTT. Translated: CASSQGLAGTYTDTQYF.

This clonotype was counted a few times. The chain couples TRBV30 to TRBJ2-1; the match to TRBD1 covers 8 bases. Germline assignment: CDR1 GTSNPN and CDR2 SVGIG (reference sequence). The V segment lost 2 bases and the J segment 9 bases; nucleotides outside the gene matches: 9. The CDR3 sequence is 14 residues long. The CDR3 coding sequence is TGTGCCTGGAGTCTCGGACAGGGAAAACCTGAGCAGTTCTTC. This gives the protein CAWSLGQGKPEQFF.

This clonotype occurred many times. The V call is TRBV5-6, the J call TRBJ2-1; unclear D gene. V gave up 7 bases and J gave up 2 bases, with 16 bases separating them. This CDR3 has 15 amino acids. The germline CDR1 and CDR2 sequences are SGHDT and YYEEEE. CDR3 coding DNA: TGTGCCAGCGTTTATGGCCAGTATCCCTACAATGAGCAGTTCTTC. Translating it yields CASVYGQYPYNEQFF.

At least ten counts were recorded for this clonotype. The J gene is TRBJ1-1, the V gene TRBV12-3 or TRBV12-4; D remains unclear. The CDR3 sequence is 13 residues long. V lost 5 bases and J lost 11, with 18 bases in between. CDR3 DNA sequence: TGTGCCAGCAGTCCCAGACTGAGGCGAGACGCTTTCTTT. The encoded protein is CASSPRLRRDAFF.

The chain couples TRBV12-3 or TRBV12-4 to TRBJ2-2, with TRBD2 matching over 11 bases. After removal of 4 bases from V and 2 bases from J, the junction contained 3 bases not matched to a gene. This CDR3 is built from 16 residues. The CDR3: CASSSRLAGNTGELFF. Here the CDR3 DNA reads TGTGCCAGCAGTTCCAGACTAGCGGGAAACACCGGGGAGCTGTTTTTT.

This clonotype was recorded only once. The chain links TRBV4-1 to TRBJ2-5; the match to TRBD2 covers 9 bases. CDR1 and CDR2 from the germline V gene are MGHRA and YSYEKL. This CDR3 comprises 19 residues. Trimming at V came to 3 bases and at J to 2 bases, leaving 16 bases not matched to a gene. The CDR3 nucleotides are TGCGCCAGCAGCCACCCCACGCGGGGGGTAGCGGGGGAACAAGAGACCCAGTACTTC. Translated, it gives CASSHPTRGVAGEQETQYF.